This T cell receptor (beta chain) was captured in a study of cytomegalovirus exposure and HLA in healthy donors. Findings and limits, study-wide: Using the classifier, cytomegalovirus status was reportedly diagnosed with high specificity and sensitivity. It was 164 TCR beta chains that were listed as cytomegalovirus-associated.

Among the roughly 120 subjects of the validation cohort, separate from the approximately 700-subject first cohort, were the donors. The method was immunoSEQ multiplex PCR; TCRdb's version includes in-frame clones alone and lacks a portion of them. Here the sample spans about 74,000 clones, 94% being singletons. Notes on this clone: The antigen is undetermined.

The germline V and J ends were trimmed by 0 bases and 13 bases, with 6 bases remaining between them. Germline CDR1 and CDR2: MNHNS and SASEGT. The CDR3 totals 10 residues. Source material: PBMCs. This sequence originates from a woman between 18 and 29 years old in good health and CMV-seropositive. The V and J genes are TRBV6-1 and TRBJ1-1; D is unresolved. DNA of the CDR3: TGTGCCAGCAGTGAAGCGCGGGGTTTCTTT. As protein: CASSEARGFF.